This T cell receptor (beta chain) appears in the sequencing data of a study of OX40 agonist ivuxolimab in advanced cancers. The wider study: Patients were around 83% male with ages about 20 to 79, mean 60. Enrollees could have had prior anti-PD-1, anti-PD-L1 or anti-CTLA-4 therapy, which about 40% had received. Study-level findings and limits: More expanded clones were found, on average, in CD8+ than in CD4+ T cells. Partial responders dosed at 0.1-3.0 mg/kg displayed clonal expansion ranking among the lowest.

This CDR3 is built from 13 residues. Trimming took off 0 bases at V and 3 bases at J, with 7 bases between the two ends. Germline CDR1 reads SGHRS; CDR2 reads YFSETQ. Generated by immunoSEQ multiplex PCR, the TCRdb table keeps only in-frame clones and is missing some. The data hold roughly 95,000 clones, with over 75% observed a single time. As concerns this clone: The target antigen is unknown.

The chain recombines TRBV5-1 with TRBJ2-7, with D unresolved. The sequence was obtained from an adult with an advanced solid tumor such as melanoma, head and neck, liver or kidney cancer. Here the sequenced sample was CD4+ or CD8+ T cells sorted from blood, taken in a trial of the OX40 agonist ivuxolimab. Written as DNA, the CDR3 is TGCGCCAGCAGCTTGGACCCAAACTACGAGCAGTACTTC. Amino acids: CASSLDPNYEQYF.